The clone carrying this TCR beta chain was detected a few times. The antigen remains unidentified. The sample is drawn from a study of blood T cells in healthy people across ages. Trimming removed 1 base from V and 4 bases from J, with 8 bases in between. The CDR3 covers 14 residues. Germline CDR1 is KGHSH and CDR2 is LQKENI. Alongside a J-beta primer mix, a sample-barcoded 5' primer served in a second PCR lasting 7 to 11 cycles. Each cDNA molecule, via a template-switch adaptor with 12 random nucleotides, was tagged. TCRdb reprocessed the 5' RACE reads with MiXCR, giving one entry per CDR3 protein. The table includes 1 million or so distinct CDR3 sequences, about 23% detected once. Overall study findings and caveats: A roughly linear fall in TCR beta diversity per million T cells was seen with increasing age.

The same sample was also used in a study of T cells of mothers and their children. Per that study: RNA that had been extracted went wholly into cDNA synthesis, at roughly 1.5 ug per 15 ul. Nobody spotted any persistent microchimeric T cell clones.

The V gene is TRBV18, the J gene TRBJ2-1, with D hard to call. The receptor was derived from a girl aged 2-15 years in good health. Specimen: blood. The CDR3 protein is CASSPQQAYNEQFF. The CDR3, as DNA: TGTGCCAGCTCACCACAGCAAGCGTACAATGAGCAGTTCTTC. The full variable domain, completed using reference TRBV18 and TRBJ2-1, is NAGVMQNPRHLVRRRGQEARLRCSPMKGHSHVYWYRQLPEEGLKFMVYLQKENIIDESGMPKERFSAEFPKEGPSILRIQQVVRGDSAAYFCASSPQQAYNEQFFGPGTRLTVL.